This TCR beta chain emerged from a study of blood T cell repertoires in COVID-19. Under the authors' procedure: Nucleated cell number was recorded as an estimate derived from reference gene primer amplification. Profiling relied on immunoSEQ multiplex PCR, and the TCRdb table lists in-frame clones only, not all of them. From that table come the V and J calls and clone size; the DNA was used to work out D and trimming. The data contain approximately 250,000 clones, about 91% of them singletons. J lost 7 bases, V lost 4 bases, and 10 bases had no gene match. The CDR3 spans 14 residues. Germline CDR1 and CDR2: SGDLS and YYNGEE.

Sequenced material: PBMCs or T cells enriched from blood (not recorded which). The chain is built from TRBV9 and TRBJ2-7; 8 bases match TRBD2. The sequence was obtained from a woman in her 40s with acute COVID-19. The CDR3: CASSRGAGAEEQYF. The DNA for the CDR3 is TGTGCCAGCAGCCGTGGAGCGGGAGCTGAGGAGCAGTACTTC.